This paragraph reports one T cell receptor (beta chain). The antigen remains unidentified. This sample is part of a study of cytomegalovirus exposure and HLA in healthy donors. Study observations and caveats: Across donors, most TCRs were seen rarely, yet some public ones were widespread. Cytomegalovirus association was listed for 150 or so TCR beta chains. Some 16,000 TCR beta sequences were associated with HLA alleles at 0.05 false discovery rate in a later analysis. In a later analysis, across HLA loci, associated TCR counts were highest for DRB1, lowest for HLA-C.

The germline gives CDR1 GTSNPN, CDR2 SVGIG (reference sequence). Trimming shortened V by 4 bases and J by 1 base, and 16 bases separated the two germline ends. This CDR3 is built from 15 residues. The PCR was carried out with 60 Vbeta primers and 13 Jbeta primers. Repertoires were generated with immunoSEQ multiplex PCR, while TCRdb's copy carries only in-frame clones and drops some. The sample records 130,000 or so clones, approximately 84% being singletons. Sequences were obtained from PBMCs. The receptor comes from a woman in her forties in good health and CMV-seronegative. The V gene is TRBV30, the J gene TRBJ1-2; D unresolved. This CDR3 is CAWNARRGFNYGYTF. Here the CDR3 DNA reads TGTGCCTGGAACGCCCGCCGGGGATTTAACTATGGCTACACCTTC.